What follows are 5 T cell receptor beta chains derived from one specimen sequenced in a study of blood T cells in healthy people across ages. PCR was performed a second time for 7 to 11 cycles using a sample-barcoded 5' primer and a J-beta primer mix. TCRdb redid the calling of the 5' RACE reads with MiXCR, one entry per CDR3 protein. The data hold about 2 million distinct CDR3 sequences, with around half observed a single time. Sequencing input: blood. The receptors derive from a woman between 40 and 50 years old in good health.

This clonotype was recorded a few times. The chain links TRBV7-2 to TRBJ2-5; the D gene is possibly TRBD2 (6 bases). V shed 5 bases and J shed 0 bases, with 19 bases lying between them. CDR1 is SGHTA and CDR2 is FQGNSA in the germline V gene. This CDR3 is 17 amino acids long. CDR3 sequence (DNA): TGTGCCAGCAGCCAAAGGTGGTCGGGGGTAAACCAAGAGACCCAGTACTTC. It codes for CASSQRWSGVNQETQYF.

This clonotype occurred once. The rearrangement links TRBV20-1 to TRBJ2-1, with D perhaps TRBD2 (5 bases). V lost 8 bases to trimming and J lost 5 bases, with 16 bases between them. CDR1 and CDR2 (germline): DFQATT, SNEGSKA (reference sequence). The CDR3 consists of 13 residues. This chain's CDR3 is CSPGGLRDNEQFF. CDR3 DNA: TGCAGTCCTGGTGGACTTAGAGACAATGAGCAGTTCTTC.

This clonotype appeared a few times. Germline and junction disagree at one end, which may indicate a read error. This sequence joins TRBV7-7 and TRBJ2-2; 9 bases fit TRBD1. Germline CDR1 and CDR2: SSHAT and FNYEAQ (reference sequence). This CDR3 contains 15 residues. The CDR3 loop reads CASSLVRTGAGELFF. The CDR3, as DNA: TGTGCTAGCAGCTTAGTTCGGACAGGGGCCGGGGAGCTGTTTTTT. Full variable domain (remainder filled in from reference TRBV7-7 and TRBJ2-2): GAGVSQSPRYKVTKRGQDVTLRCDPISSHATLYWYQQALGQGPEFLTYFNYEAQPDKSGLPSDRFSAERPEGSISTLTIQRTEQRDSAMYRCASSLVRTGAGELFFGEGSRLTVL.

With regard to this clonotype: Relative to the germline gene, one junction end is altered; a read error may explain this. J is TRBJ2-4 and V is TRBV7-2; a possible D gene is TRBD1 (5 bases). Per germline, CDR1 SGHTA and CDR2 FQGNSA. The CDR3 totals 17 residues. In DNA form, the CDR3 reads TGTGCCAGCGGCTTAGTTAAAAGTGTGGCAGGGCAAAGAGAGCAGTACTTC. This codes for CASGLVKSVAGQREQYF.

This rearrangement joins TRBV12-3 or TRBV12-4 to TRBJ2-2; D is uncertain. Trimming took off 6 bases at V and 6 bases at J, with 5 bases between the two ends. This CDR3 comprises 11 residues. The DNA of the CDR3 is TGTGCCAGCAGGATGGCCGGGGAGCTGTTTTTT. Translation gives CASRMAGELFF.